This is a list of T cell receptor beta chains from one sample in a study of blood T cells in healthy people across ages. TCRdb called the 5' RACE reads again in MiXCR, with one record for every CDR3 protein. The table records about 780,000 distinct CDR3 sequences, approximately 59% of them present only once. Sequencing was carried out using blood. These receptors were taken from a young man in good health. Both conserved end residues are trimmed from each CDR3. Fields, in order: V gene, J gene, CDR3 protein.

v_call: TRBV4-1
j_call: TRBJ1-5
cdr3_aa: ASSQDWGAGQPQH

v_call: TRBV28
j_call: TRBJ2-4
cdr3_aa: ASRGLAGVSMGEQY

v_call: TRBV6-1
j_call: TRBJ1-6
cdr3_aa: ATGGTVNSPLH

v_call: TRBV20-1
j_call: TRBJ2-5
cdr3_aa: SAREPRGRAQETQY

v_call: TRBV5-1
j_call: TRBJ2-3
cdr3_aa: ASSLDPGADTQY

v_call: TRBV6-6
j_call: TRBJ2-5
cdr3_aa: ASSYSRPGAQY

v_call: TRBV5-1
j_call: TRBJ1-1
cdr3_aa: ASSLLSGPSAEAF

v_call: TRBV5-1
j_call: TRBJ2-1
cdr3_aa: ASSQPGQHNEQF

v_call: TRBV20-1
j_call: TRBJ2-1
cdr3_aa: SADASHRASSYNEQF

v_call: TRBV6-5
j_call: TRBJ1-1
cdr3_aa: ASRISTGTRKAF

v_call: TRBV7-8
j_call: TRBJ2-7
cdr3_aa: ASSLYQGQGSEQY

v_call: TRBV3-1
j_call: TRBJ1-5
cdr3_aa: ASSHQGNQPQH

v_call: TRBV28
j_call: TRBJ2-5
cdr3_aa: ASSLGGPQETQY

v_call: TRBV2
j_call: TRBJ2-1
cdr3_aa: AYEFPGQSHEQF

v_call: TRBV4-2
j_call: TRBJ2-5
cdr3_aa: ASSQKTGKETQY

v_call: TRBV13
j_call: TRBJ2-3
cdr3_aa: ASSLELVSTDTQY

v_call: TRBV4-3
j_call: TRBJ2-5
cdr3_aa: ASSQSRDNQETQY

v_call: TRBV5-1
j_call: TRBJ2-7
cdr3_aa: ASSFFGSPAYEQY

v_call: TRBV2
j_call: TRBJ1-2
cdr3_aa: ASSPLHRDQNYGYT

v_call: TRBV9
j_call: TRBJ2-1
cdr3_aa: ASSGVGGPYNEQF

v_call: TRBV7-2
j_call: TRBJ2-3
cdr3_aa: ASSLQGSTDTQY

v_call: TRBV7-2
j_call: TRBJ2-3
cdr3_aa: ASSLSGGLDTQY

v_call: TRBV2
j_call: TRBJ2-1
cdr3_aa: ASSYAGGPLF

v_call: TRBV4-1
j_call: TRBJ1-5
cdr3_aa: ASSQGGLKGQPQH

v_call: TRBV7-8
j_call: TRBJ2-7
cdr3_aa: ASSLKWDPLEQY

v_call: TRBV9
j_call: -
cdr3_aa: ASSAFSGGGYNEQY

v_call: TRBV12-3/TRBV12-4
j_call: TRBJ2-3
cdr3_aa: ASSLVWDTQY

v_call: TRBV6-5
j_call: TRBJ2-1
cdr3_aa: ASSKPGHLGDEQF

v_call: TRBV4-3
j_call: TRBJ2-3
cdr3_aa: ASSQDSGNPPDTQY

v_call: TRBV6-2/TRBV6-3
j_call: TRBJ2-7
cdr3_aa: ASSYATYEQY

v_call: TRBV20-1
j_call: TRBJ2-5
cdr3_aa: SALRGTGRYQETQY

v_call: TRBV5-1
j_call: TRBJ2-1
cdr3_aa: ASSLDLGAARNEQF

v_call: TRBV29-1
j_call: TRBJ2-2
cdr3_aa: SVPRGSAATGELF

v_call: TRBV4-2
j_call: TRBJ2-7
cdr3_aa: ASSQDAGVKGEQY

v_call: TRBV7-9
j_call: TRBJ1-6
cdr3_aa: ASSLVKGSDHSPLH

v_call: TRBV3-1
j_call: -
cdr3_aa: ASSLGTAVPYEQY

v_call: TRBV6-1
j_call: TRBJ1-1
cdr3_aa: ASSGSINTEAF

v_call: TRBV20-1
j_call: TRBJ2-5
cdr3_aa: SARDGQGQETQY

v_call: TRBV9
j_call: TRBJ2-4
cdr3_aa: ASSVRPRDYQNIQY

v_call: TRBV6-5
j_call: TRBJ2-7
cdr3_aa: ASSGNRDSPNEQY

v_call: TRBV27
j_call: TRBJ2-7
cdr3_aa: ASSLSGGGNEQY

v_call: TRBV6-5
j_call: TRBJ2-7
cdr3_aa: ASSYSTVYEQY

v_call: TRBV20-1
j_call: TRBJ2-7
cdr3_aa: SAPRQGISYEQY

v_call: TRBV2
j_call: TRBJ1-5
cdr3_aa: ASSENPGSNQPQH

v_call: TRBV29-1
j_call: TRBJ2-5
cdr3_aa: GVGSGAQETQY

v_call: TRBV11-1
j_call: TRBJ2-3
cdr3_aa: ASSQGTNLDTQY

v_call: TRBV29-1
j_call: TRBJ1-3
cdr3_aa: SVSPGAGDSSGNTIY

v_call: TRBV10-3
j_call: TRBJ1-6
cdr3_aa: AISESYRGGSSYNSPLH

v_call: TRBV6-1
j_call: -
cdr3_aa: ASRDTLQAGYEQY

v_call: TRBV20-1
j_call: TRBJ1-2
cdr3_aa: SAVGFSIYGYT

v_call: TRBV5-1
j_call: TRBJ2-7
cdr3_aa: ASSLVLLDPGGLEEQY

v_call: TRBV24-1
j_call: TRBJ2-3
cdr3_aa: ATSARPTDTQY

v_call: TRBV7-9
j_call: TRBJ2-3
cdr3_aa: ASSGNWNTDTQY

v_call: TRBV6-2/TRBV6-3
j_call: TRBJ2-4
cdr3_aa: ASSPRQVLAKNIQY